This paragraph reports one T cell receptor beta chain. These data belong to a study of T cells in Graves' hyperthyroidism and ophthalmopathy. The study left out patients who had uncontrolled infection, other autoimmune disease, pregnancy or lactation. Amplified regions were TCR beta CDR3 sequences from RNA transcripts. RT-PCR in the first round (using the HTBI primer set) targeted the TCR CDR3. TCRdb reanalysed the multiplex PCR reads using MiXCR and keeps one entry per CDR3 protein. The sample lists 480,000 or so distinct CDR3 sequences, roughly 45% seen once, with around two fifths in the top ten. The source of this sequence is an adult woman with Graves' disease, either hyperthyroidism or ophthalmopathy (not recorded which). The sequenced sample consisted of peripheral blood or thyroid tissue (not recorded which).

The CDR3 coding sequence is TGTGCCAGCAGCGTCGCGGGGGTAGAGACCCAGTACTTC. This sequence encodes CASSVAGVETQYF. The chain recombines TRBV12-3 or TRBV12-4 with TRBJ2-5, with 7 bases fitting TRBD2. V shed 6 bases and J 4 bases; nucleotides not matched to a gene: 5. CDR3 size: 13 residues.